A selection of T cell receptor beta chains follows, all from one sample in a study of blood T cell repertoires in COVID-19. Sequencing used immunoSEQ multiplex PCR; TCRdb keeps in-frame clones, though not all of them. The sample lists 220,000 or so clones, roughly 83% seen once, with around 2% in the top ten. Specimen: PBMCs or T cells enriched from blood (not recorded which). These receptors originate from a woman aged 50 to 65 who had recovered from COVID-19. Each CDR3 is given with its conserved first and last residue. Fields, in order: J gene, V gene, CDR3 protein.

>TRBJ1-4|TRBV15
CATSRDRGEKLFF
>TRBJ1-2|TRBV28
CASSLSLGSGSYGYTF
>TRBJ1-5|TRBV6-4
CASSRDSGNQPQHF
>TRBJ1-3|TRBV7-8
CASSLGQGRKSGNTIYF
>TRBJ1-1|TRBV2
CASSDRGKENTEAFF
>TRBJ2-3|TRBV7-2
CASSLGARQDTQYF
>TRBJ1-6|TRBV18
CASSHSQGQNNSPLHF
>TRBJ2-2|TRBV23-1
CASQGARVRTGELFF
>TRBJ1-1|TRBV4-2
CASSPEQSVSTEAFF
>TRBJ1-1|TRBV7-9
CASSSLGGRTEAFF
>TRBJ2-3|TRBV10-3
CAISARGTSGGSADTQYF
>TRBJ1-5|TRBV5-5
CASESGYRGSKGNQPQHF
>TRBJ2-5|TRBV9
CASSSRGDEETQYF
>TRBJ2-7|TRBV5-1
CASSLQREMGYEQYF
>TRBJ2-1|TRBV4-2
CASSQERLYNEQFF
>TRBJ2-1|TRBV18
CASSPQGNEQFF
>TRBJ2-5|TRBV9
CASSGASGGPIFQETQYF
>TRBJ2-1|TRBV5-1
CASSLGDSIPGAEQFF
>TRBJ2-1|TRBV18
CASSPLTAGARYNEQFF
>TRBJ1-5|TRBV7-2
CASSSVRGGRQPQHF
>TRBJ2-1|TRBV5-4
CASSLGDGGPKQFF
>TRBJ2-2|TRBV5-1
CASMARRTGELFF
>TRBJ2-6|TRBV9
CASSARTGVNSGANVLTF
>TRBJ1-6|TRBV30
CAWSLTYNSPLHF
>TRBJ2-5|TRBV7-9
CASSSVTSGEGETQYF
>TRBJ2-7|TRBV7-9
CASSFSAGPLPYEQYF
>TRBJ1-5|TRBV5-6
CASSQTGDSNQPQHF
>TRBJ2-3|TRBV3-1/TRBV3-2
CASSQELAPQYF
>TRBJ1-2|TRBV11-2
CASSSQSGHSSYGYTF
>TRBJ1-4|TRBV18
CAGSPRQGGPNEKLFF
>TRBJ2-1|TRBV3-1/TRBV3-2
CASSQRESYNEQFF
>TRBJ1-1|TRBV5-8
CASSLGHLNTEAFF
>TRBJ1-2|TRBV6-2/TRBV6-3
CASSYSGQSYGYTF
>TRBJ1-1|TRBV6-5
CASSLKGRDTEAFF
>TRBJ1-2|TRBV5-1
CASSLVSPLYGYTF
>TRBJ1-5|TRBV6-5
CASSKTGNQPQHF
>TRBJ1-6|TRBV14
CASSQVGGRGNNSPLHF
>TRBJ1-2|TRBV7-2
CASREGGGGNYGYTF
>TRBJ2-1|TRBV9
CASSGLAGVTEHRFF